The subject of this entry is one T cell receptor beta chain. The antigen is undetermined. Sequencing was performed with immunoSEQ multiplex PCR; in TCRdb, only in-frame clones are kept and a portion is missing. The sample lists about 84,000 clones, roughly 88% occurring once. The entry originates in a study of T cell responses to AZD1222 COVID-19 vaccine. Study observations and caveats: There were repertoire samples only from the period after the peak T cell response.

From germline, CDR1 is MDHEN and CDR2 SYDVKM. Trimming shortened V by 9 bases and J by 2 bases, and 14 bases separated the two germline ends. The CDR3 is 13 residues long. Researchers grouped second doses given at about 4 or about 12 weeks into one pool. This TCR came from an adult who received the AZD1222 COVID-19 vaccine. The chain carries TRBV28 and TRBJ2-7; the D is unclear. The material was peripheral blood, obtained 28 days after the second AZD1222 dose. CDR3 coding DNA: TGTGCCAGTGGACCCAGGATTACCTACGAGCAGTACTTC. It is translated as CASGPRITYEQYF.